A selection of T cell receptor beta chains follows, all from one sample in a study of graft-versus-host responses after intestinal transplantation. Using immunoSEQ multiplex PCR, the repertoire was profiled, and TCRdb retains in-frame clones only, with some absent. The profile shows around 31,000 clones, approximately 83% of them singletons. The antigens these receptors bind are not known. The sequencing here drew on unstimulated CD8+ T cells sorted from spleen or lymph node cells, taken before intestinal transplant. The receptors were gathered from a human donor who received an intestinal transplant. The CDR3 runs from the conserved cysteine through the conserved F or W. The order of the fields is D gene, J gene, V gene, clone size, CDR3 DNA, CDR3 protein. D genes are given only for firm matches. Not every row has a clone size; where given, it reads once, few, many or a size class.

d_call: -; j_call: TRBJ2-7; v_call: TRBV6-5; clone_size: -; cdr3_nt: TGTGCCAGCAGCTATGCTTCCTCCGGCGAGCAGTACTTC; cdr3_aa: CASSYASSGEQYF
d_call: TRBD1; j_call: TRBJ2-7; v_call: TRBV2; clone_size: few; cdr3_nt: TGTGCCAGCAGCCAGACGGGACAGGGGGGCGAGCAGTACTTC; cdr3_aa: CASSQTGQGGEQYF
d_call: TRBD2; j_call: TRBJ2-3; v_call: TRBV4-1; clone_size: once; cdr3_nt: TGCGCCAGCAGCCAAGATCCCCCGACTAGCGGGAGGCGTAGCACAGATACGCAGTATTTT; cdr3_aa: CASSQDPPTSGRRSTDTQYF
d_call: TRBD1; j_call: TRBJ2-3; v_call: TRBV28; clone_size: -; cdr3_nt: TGTGCCAGCAGTTTACAGGGGGCGGTAGATACGCAGTATTTT; cdr3_aa: CASSLQGAVDTQYF
d_call: -; j_call: TRBJ1-5; v_call: TRBV30; clone_size: -; cdr3_nt: TGTGCCTGGAGTGAGTGGGCTAGCAATCAGCCCCAGCATTTT; cdr3_aa: CAWSEWASNQPQHF
d_call: -; j_call: TRBJ2-7; v_call: TRBV19; clone_size: -; cdr3_nt: TGTGCCAGTACCGGGAATTTCTACGAGCAGTACTTC; cdr3_aa: CASTGNFYEQYF
d_call: -; j_call: TRBJ2-7; v_call: TRBV5-1; clone_size: -; cdr3_nt: TGCGCCAGCAGCTTTGGCAGAGAGCAGTACTTC; cdr3_aa: CASSFGREQYF
d_call: -; j_call: TRBJ2-1; v_call: TRBV11-2; clone_size: -; cdr3_nt: TGTGCCAGCAGCTTTTATGGGGGGGCCTCCTACAATGAGCAGTTCTTC; cdr3_aa: CASSFYGGASYNEQFF
d_call: TRBD1; j_call: TRBJ1-4; v_call: TRBV28; clone_size: -; cdr3_nt: TGTGCCAGCAGTTCCCCAGGGGGGCCTAATGAAAAACTGTTTTTT; cdr3_aa: CASSSPGGPNEKLFF
d_call: TRBD2; j_call: TRBJ2-1; v_call: TRBV2; clone_size: -; cdr3_nt: TGTGCCAGCGATAGCGGGGGGGCCGGTGAGCAGTTCTTC; cdr3_aa: CASDSGGAGEQFF
d_call: -; j_call: TRBJ1-2; v_call: TRBV5-8; clone_size: -; cdr3_nt: TGTGCCAGCAGTACAGGGCACGGTGGCTACACCTTC; cdr3_aa: CASSTGHGGYTF